This TCR beta chain came from a study of cytomegalovirus exposure and HLA in healthy donors. About the research overall: A previous analysis identified fewer than 130 million unique TCR beta sequences derived from about 180 million T cells. General study findings and limits: Previous analysis showed most TCR beta V segments were productive about 90% or about 30% of the time.

60 Vbeta and 13 Jbeta primers were used in PCR. The method was immunoSEQ multiplex PCR; TCRdb's version includes in-frame clones alone and lacks a portion of them. Of some 120,000 clones listed, approximately 80% were seen once; the top ten hold 2% to 2.5%. To note about this clone: The antigen remains unidentified.

The V and J ends lost 5 bases and 6 bases, in that order; junction bases with no gene match: 6. Looked up from germline, CDR1 is SGHAT and CDR2 is FQDESV (reference sequence). The CDR3 runs 13 residues. Sequencing was performed on PBMCs. The clonotype originates from a woman in her thirties or forties in good health and CMV-seronegative. The chain is built from TRBV11-1 and TRBJ1-2, with 7 bases aligning to TRBD1. The CDR3 DNA reads TGTGCCAGCAGCCTGACAGGGACCGATGGCTACACCTTC. Its protein is CASSLTGTDGYTF.